The rows below give T cell receptor beta chains drawn from one sample of a study of shared clonotypes between healthy human individuals. Sequenced by immunoSEQ multiplex PCR; TCRdb stores in-frame clones only, minus some. The data hold approximately 1.9 million clones, with around 93% observed a single time. The sample was naive CD8+ T cells from PBMCs. The receptor source for this set is a man aged 18 to 30 in good health. Some clones in this sample may be carry-over from other donors' samples. Both conserved end residues are part of each CDR3. The D gene is left open where the match is weak. Some rows mark clone size as missing; the rest say once, few, many or name a class of expanded clone.

d_gene | len | j_gene | abundance | v_gene | CDR3aa | CDR3nt
NA | 19 | TRBJ2-3 | NA | TRBV7-8 | CASSLAEVSGESSTDTQYF | TGTGCCAGCAGCTTAGCGGAGGTGTCGGGGGAGTCTAGCACAGATACGCAGTATTTT
NA | 12 | TRBJ1-4 | few | TRBV29-1 | CSATVGGEKLFF | TGCAGCGCTACGGTTGGGGGAGAAAAACTGTTTTTT
TRBD1 | 14 | TRBJ1-2 | NA | TRBV6-1 | CASSAGDSIYGYTF | TGTGCCAGCAGTGCCGGGGACAGCATCTATGGCTACACCTTC
NA | 15 | TRBJ1-2 | NA | TRBV7-8 | CASSSRQGPRLGYTF | TGTGCCAGCAGCTCACGCCAGGGGCCACGACTGGGCTACACCTTC
NA | 13 | TRBJ2-7 | NA | TRBV19 | CASSMTFWSEQYF | TGTGCCAGTAGTATGACGTTTTGGTCCGAGCAGTACTTC
NA | 16 | TRBJ2-5 | NA | TRBV6-6 | CASSYTPGWGQETQYF | TGTGCCAGCAGTTACACCCCGGGTTGGGGCCAAGAGACCCAGTACTTC
NA | 19 | TRBJ2-7 | NA | TRBV27 | CASSLISASIQGIGDEQYF | TGTGCCAGCAGTTTAATTTCCGCCTCTATTCAGGGGATCGGGGACGAGCAGTACTTC
NA | 15 | TRBJ2-2 | NA | TRBV5-5 | CASSFGPAGTGELFF | TGTGCCAGCAGCTTCGGACCGGCTGGCACCGGGGAGCTGTTTTTT
NA | 13 | TRBJ2-7 | once | TRBV28 | CASSLSGSLEQYF | TGTGCCAGCAGTTTAAGTGGTTCTCTCGAGCAGTACTTC
NA | 14 | TRBJ1-5 | NA | TRBV28 | CASTNTGWGQPQHF | TGTGCCAGCACCAATACAGGGTGGGGACAGCCCCAGCATTTT
NA | 14 | TRBJ2-7 | NA | TRBV7-6 | CASSRGAFSYEQYF | TGTGCCAGCAGTCGAGGGGCGTTTTCCTACGAGCAGTACTTC
NA | 13 | TRBJ1-1 | NA | TRBV19 | CAKLTRGTGEAFF | TGTGCCAAACTGACAAGGGGAACTGGGGAAGCTTTCTTT
NA | 15 | TRBJ2-1 | NA | TRBV4-1 | CASSREQGGDNEQFF | TGCGCCAGCAGCCGAGAACAGGGGGGGGACAATGAGCAGTTCTTC
NA | 11 | TRBJ2-7 | NA | TRBV5-6 | CASSFLAEQYF | TGTGCCAGCAGCTTTTTGGCCGAGCAGTACTTC
NA | 14 | TRBJ1-1 | NA | TRBV5-8 | CASSFRGMNTEAFF | TGTGCCAGCAGCTTCCGGGGCATGAACACTGAAGCTTTCTTT
TRBD1 | 15 | TRBJ1-4 | NA | TRBV10-3 | CAISESDRGQEKLFF | TGTGCCATCAGTGAGTCGGACAGGGGGCAGGAAAAACTGTTTTTT
NA | 16 | TRBJ1-1 | NA | TRBV29-1 | CSVDLAPREMNTEAFF | TGCAGCGTTGATTTAGCCCCCAGGGAAATGAACACTGAAGCTTTCTTT
NA | 18 | TRBJ2-1 | NA | TRBV4-3 | CASSQDFGTADSYNEQFF | TGCGCCAGCAGCCAAGATTTTGGGACCGCTGATTCCTACAATGAGCAGTTCTTC
TRBD2 | 15 | TRBJ2-7 | NA | TRBV19 | CATSSTSGAPYEQYF | TGTGCCACTTCCTCTACTAGCGGGGCCCCCTACGAGCAGTACTTC
NA | 17 | TRBJ1-4 | NA | TRBV5-1 | CASRTGTVLPSREKLFF | TGCGCCAGCAGAACAGGGACCGTCCTACCGTCTAGGGAAAAACTGTTTTTT
NA | 19 | TRBJ2-1 | NA | TRBV15 | CATSIPPGLGSSSYNEQFF | TGTGCCACCAGCATCCCTCCGGGACTGGGGTCGAGCTCCTACAATGAGCAGTTCTTC
NA | 16 | TRBJ1-1 | NA | TRBV7-9 | CASSPISGQANTEAFF | TGTGCCAGCAGCCCAATTAGTGGACAAGCGAACACTGAAGCTTTCTTT
NA | 11 | TRBJ2-2 | NA | TRBV7-9 | CASSSHGVLFF | TGTGCCAGCAGCTCCCATGGAGTGCTGTTTTTT
TRBD1 | 15 | TRBJ2-7 | NA | TRBV9 | CASSARDSTFYEQYF | TGTGCCAGCAGCGCAAGGGACAGTACCTTTTACGAGCAGTACTTC
NA | 12 | TRBJ1-2 | NA | TRBV2 | CATQISNYGYTF | TGTGCCACCCAAATTTCTAACTATGGCTACACCTTC
NA | 15 | TRBJ2-5 | once | TRBV27 | CASSSTPGQKETQYF | TGTGCCAGCAGTTCAACCCCAGGACAGAAAGAGACCCAGTACTTC
TRBD1 | 15 | TRBJ1-4 | NA | TRBV19 | CASFGQGEMDEKLFF | TGTGCCAGTTTCGGACAGGGTGAAATGGATGAAAAACTGTTTTTT
TRBD1 | 14 | TRBJ1-1 | NA | TRBV11-2 | CASSPGQGYTEAFF | TGTGCCAGCAGCCCGGGACAGGGCTACACTGAAGCTTTCTTT
NA | 12 | TRBJ1-1 | few | TRBV11-2 | CASSLMNTEAFF | TGTGCCAGCAGCTTAATGAACACTGAAGCTTTCTTT
NA | 18 | TRBJ2-4 | NA | TRBV11-2 | CASSLVKGVPGGKNIQYF | TGTGCCAGCAGCTTAGTGAAGGGAGTCCCCGGGGGCAAAAACATTCAGTACTTC
TRBD1 | 15 | TRBJ2-1 | NA | TRBV19 | CASSMDREGDNEQFF | TGTGCCAGTAGTATGGACAGGGAAGGGGACAATGAGCAGTTCTTC